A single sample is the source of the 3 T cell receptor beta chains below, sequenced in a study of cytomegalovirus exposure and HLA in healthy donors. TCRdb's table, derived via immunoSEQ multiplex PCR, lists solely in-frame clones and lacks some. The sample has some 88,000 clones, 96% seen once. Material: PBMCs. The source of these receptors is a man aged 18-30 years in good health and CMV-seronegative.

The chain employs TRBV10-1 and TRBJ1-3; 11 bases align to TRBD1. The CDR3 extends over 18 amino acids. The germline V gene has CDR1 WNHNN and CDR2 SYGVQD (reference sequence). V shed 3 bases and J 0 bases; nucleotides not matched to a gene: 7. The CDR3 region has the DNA TGCGCCAGCAGTGAAGGCGGACAGGGGGCCTACTCTGGAAACACCATATATTTT. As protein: CASSEGGQGAYSGNTIYF.

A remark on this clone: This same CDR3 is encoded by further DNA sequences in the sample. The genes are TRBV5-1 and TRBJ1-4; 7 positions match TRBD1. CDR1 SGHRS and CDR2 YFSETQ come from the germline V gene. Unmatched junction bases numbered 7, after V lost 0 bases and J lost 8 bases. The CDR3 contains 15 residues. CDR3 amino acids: CASSLGQGGREKLFF. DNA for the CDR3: TGCGCCAGCAGCTTGGGACAGGGTGGTAGGGAAAAACTGTTTTTT.

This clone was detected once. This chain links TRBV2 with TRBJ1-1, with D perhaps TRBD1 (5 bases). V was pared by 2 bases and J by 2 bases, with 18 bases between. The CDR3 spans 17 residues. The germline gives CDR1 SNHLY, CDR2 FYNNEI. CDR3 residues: CASSEIPGQGPNTEAFF. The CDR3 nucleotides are TGTGCCAGCAGTGAAATCCCAGGGCAGGGCCCTAACACTGAAGCTTTCTTT.